This is a list of T cell receptor beta chains from one sample in a study of Graves' ophthalmopathy and Graves' hyperthyroidism. MiXCR was run by TCRdb on the multiplex PCR reads, yielding one entry per CDR3 protein. The table has hundreds of thousands of distinct CDR3 sequences, around 21% seen once; the top ten hold roughly 3%. What was sequenced was peripheral blood. All receptors come from a woman aged 18-29 years with stable Graves' hyperthyroidism. CDR3s include the opening cysteine and the closing phenylalanine or tryptophan. A D gene is named only where the DNA matches it firmly. The size of a clone is reported for some rows only, either as once, few or many, or as a class for expanded clones.

len	v_gene	j_gene	abundance	d_gene	CDR3aa	CDR3nt
14	TRBV6-1	TRBJ1-1	many	.	CASSVIDANTEAFF	TGTGCCAGCAGTGTGATAGACGCTAACACTGAAGCTTTCTTT
15	TRBV2	TRBJ2-7	many	TRBD1	CASTMPGTGAEEQYF	TGTGCCAGCACCATGCCCGGGACAGGGGCGGAAGAGCAGTACTTC
14	TRBV6-1	TRBJ2-7	.	.	CASEAARHPPAVYF	TGTGCCAGCGAGGCAGCCCGGCACCCTCCTGCGGTGTACTTC
13	TRBV6-1	TRBJ2-7	.	TRBD1	CASSGHRGNEQYF	TGTGCCAGCAGTGGTCACAGGGGAAACGAGCAGTACTTC
13	TRBV11-2	TRBJ2-7	.	.	CASSLGTGAEQYF	TGTGCCAGCAGCTTAGGTACGGGGGCCGAGCAGTACTTC
15	TRBV28	TRBJ2-7	many	TRBD1	CASSTPGTVSYEQYF	TGTGCCAGCAGCACTCCCGGGACAGTGTCCTACGAGCAGTACTTC
15	TRBV7-3	TRBJ1-6	many	TRBD1	CASSPEGGRNSPLHF	TGTGCCAGCAGTCCTGAAGGGGGCCGTAATTCACCCCTCCACTTT
13	TRBV10-3	TRBJ2-3	many	.	CAITPSRSDTQYF	TGTGCCATCACCCCATCTAGATCAGATACGCAGTATTTT
11	TRBV30	TRBJ1-1	many	.	CARVRGSEAFF	TGTGCCCGAGTGAGGGGGTCTGAAGCTTTCTTT
16	TRBV3-1	TRBJ1-2	few	TRBD1	CASSQYGTGALYGYTF	TGTGCCAGCAGCCAATATGGGACAGGGGCACTCTATGGCTACACCTTC
15	TRBV28	TRBJ1-2	many	.	CASSSNGRGDYGYTF	TGTGCCAGCAGTTCGAATGGACGGGGAGACTATGGCTACACCTTC
13	TRBV6-7	TRBJ2-4	many	.	CASSYYWESIKYF	TGTGCCAGCAGTTATTACTGGGAAAGCATTAAGTACTTC
15	TRBV6-1	TRBJ1-2	.	.	CASSRGGVTNYGYTF	TGTGCCAGCAGCCGTGGTGGAGTGACTAACTATGGCTACACCTTC
16	TRBV20-1	TRBJ2-5	many	TRBD1	CSARDPGTGDQETQYF	TGCAGTGCTAGAGATCCAGGGACAGGGGATCAAGAGACCCAGTACTTC
15	TRBV20-1	TRBJ2-7	.	TRBD2	CSARPLAGGTYEQYF	TGCAGTGCTAGGCCTCTAGCGGGAGGGACCTACGAGCAGTACTTC
14	TRBV4-3	TRBJ2-7	many	.	CASSQDRVRDEQYF	TGCGCCAGCAGCCAAGATAGAGTTAGAGATGAGCAGTACTTC
14	TRBV3-1	TRBJ1-1	.	TRBD1	CASRPRDRRSEAFF	TGTGCCAGCAGACCTAGGGACAGGAGGAGTGAAGCTTTCTTT
12	TRBV15	TRBJ1-5	many	.	CATSSGNQPQHF	TGTGCCACCAGCAGCGGGAATCAGCCCCAGCATTTT
12	TRBV29-1	TRBJ1-2	.	.	CSVVGTLDGYTF	TGCAGCGTCGTGGGCACCCTCGATGGCTACACCTTC
15	TRBV4-2	TRBJ2-7	many	TRBD2	CASSQEASGSDEQYF	TGTGCCAGCAGCCAAGAGGCTAGCGGGAGCGACGAGCAGTACTTC
17	TRBV18	TRBJ1-5	few	.	CASSRIKTGRSNQPQHF	TGTGCCAGCTCACGGATAAAGACAGGACGGAGCAATCAGCCCCAGCATTTT
9	TRBV30	TRBJ2-5	.	.	CACGPTQYF	TGTGCCTGCGGTCCGACCCAGTACTTC
13	TRBV15	TRBJ1-1	many	.	CATSRGRGTEAFF	TGTGCCACCAGCAGAGGCAGGGGTACTGAAGCTTTCTTT
16	TRBV5-1	TRBJ2-7	.	.	CASSLAQGQTTYEQYF	TGCGCCAGCAGCTTGGCCCAAGGACAGACTACCTACGAGCAGTACTTC
15	TRBV29-1	TRBJ2-5	many	TRBD2	CSVRVGAGGQETQYF	TGCAGCGTTCGGGTAGGTGCGGGAGGCCAAGAGACCCAGTACTTC
12	TRBV11-2	TRBJ2-5	.	.	CASRGSQETQYF	TGTGCCAGCAGGGGGTCGCAAGAGACCCAGTACTTC